This TCR beta chain was recorded in a study of T-cell memory formation after mild COVID-19. This clonotype was counted between two and nine times. As yet, its antigen is unknown. Researchers used 5'RACE with constant-segment primers to make TCR alpha and TCR beta cDNA libraries that carry sample barcodes and UMIs. TCRdb re-called the 5' RACE reads with MiXCR, one entry per CDR3 protein. The table shows 500,000 to 650,000 distinct CDR3 sequences, with about a fifth occurring only once. Study-wide findings and caveats: Clones shrinking from day 15 to 85 showed even CD4/CD8 mixes; later expanders tilted CD4+. Contracting CD4+ clones lay largely in CM and EM, with CD8+ ones residing in EMRA. Detection of some responders pre-infection suggested pre-existing cross-reactive memory T cells participated.

The CDR3 runs 15 residues. J was trimmed by 4 bases and V by 3 bases; bases with no gene match: 4. CDR1 and CDR2 from the germline V gene are LGHNA and YSLEER. The chain recombines TRBV4-3 with TRBJ2-7, with 12 bases lining up with TRBD2. This TCR was sampled from an adult woman who had mild COVID-19 (a few samples of this study predate the infection). Cell type and time point are not known. Material: PBMCs or a T cell subset sorted from them (not recorded which). The CDR3 DNA sequence: TGCGCCAGCAGCCAGTTGACTAGCGGGAGTTACGAGCAGTACTTC. Amino acids: CASSQLTSGSYEQYF.